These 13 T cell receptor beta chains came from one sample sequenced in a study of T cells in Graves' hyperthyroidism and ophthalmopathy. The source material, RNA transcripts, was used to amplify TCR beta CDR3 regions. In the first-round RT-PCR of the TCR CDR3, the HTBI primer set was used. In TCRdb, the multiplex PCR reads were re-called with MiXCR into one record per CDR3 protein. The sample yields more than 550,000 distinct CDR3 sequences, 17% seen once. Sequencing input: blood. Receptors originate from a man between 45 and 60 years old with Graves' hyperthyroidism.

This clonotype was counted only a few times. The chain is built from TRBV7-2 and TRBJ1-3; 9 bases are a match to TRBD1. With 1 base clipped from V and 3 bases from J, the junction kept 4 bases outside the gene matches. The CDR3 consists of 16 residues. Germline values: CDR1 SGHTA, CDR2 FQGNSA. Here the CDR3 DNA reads TGTGCCAGCAGCTTAGACAGGGGGCAAAATGGAAACACCATATATTTT. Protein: CASSLDRGQNGNTIYF.

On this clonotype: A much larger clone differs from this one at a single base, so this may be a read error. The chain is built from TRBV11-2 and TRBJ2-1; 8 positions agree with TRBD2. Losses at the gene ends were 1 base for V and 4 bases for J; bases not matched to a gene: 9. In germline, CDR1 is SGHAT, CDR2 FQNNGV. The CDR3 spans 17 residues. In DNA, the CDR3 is TGTGCCAGCAGCTTAGTGTCTAGCGGGTTTCTTTACAATGAGCAGTTCTTC. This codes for CASSLVSSGFLYNEQFF.

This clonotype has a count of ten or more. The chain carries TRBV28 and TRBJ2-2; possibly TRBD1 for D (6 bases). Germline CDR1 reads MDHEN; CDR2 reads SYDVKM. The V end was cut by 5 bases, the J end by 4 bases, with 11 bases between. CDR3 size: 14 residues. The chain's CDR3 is CASSRNRVTGELFF. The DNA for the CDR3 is TGTGCCAGCAGTAGAAACAGGGTCACCGGGGAGCTGTTTTTT.

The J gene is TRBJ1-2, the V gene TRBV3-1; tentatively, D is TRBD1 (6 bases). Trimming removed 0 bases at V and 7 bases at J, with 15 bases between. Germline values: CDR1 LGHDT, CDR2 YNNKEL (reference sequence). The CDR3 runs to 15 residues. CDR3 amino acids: CASSQDYGGVSGYTF. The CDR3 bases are TGTGCCAGCAGCCAAGATTACGGGGGCGTAAGTGGCTACACCTTC.

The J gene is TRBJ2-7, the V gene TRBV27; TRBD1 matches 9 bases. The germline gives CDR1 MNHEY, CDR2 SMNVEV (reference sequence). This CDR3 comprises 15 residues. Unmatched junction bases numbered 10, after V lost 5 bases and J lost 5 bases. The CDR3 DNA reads TGTGCCAGCAGTGACCCGGGACAGGGCTTCCACGAGCAGTACTTC. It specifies CASSDPGQGFHEQYF.

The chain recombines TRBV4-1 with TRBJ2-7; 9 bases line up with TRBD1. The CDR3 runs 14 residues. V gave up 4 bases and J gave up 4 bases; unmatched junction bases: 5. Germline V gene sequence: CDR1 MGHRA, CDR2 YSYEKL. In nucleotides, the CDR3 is TGCGCCAGCAGCCCCAGACAGGGGGGGTACGAGCAGTACTTC. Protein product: CASSPRQGGYEQYF.

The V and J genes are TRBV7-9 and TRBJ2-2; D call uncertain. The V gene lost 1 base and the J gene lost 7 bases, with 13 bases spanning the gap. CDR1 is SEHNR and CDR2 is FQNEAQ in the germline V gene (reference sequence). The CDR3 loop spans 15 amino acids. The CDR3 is CASSLGRSEGGELFF. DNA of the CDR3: TGTGCCAGCAGCTTAGGCAGGTCCGAAGGCGGGGAGCTGTTTTTT.

CDR3 DNA sequence: TGTGCCAGCACCCACGGAGCGGGATACACAGATACGCAGTATTTT. Its translation is CASTHGAGYTDTQYF. V gene TRBV6-1 combines with J gene TRBJ2-3; TRBD2 aligns across 7 bases. Losses at the gene ends were 7 bases for V and 2 bases for J; bases not matched to a gene: 9. This CDR3 comprises 15 residues. CDR1 is MNHNS, CDR2 SASEGT, per germline.

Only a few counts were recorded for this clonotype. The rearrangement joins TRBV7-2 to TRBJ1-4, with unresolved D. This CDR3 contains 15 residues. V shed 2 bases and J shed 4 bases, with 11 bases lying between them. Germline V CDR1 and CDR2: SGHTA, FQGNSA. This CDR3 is CASSLMKQSNEKLFF. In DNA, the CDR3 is TGTGCCAGCAGCTTAATGAAGCAGAGTAATGAAAAACTGTTTTTT.

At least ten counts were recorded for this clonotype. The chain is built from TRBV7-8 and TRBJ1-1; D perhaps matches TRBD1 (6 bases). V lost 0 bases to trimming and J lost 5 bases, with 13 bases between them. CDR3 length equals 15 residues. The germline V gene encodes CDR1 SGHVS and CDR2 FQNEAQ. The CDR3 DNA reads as TGTGCCAGCAGCTTAGCGTACAGGGATCAAACTGAAGCTTTCTTT. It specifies CASSLAYRDQTEAFF.

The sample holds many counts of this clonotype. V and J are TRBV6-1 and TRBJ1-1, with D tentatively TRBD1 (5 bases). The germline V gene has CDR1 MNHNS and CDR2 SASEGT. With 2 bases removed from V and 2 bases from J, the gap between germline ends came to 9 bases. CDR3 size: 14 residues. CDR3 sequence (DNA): TGTGCCAGCAGTGAACCAGGGATTAACACTGAAGCTTTCTTT. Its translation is CASSEPGINTEAFF.

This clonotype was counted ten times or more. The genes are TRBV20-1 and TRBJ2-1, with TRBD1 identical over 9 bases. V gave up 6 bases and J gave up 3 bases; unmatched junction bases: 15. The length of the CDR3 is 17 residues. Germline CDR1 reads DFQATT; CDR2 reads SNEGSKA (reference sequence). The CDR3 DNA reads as TGCAGTGCAAAAAACGGACAGGGGAAGGGGAACTACAATGAGCAGTTCTTC. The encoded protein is CSAKNGQGKGNYNEQFF.

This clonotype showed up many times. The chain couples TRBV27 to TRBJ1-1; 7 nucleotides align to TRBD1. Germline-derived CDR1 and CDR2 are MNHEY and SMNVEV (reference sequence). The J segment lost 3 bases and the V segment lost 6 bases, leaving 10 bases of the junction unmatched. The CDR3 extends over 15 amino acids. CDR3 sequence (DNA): TGTGCCAGCAGACTGATAACAGGGGTTTACACTGAAGCTTTCTTT. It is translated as CASRLITGVYTEAFF.